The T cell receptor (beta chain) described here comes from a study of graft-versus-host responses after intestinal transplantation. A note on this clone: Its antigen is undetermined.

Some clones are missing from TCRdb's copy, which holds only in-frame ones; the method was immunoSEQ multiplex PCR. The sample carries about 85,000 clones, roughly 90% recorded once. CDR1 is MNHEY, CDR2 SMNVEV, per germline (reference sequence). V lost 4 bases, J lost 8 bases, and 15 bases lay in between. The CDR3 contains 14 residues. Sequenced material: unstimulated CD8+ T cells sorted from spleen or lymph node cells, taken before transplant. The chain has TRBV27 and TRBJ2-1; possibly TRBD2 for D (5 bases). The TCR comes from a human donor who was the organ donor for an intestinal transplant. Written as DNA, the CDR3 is TGTGCCAGCAGTTATGGAGGCGGTAGTTATGAGCAGTTCTTC. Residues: CASSYGGGSYEQFF.